These 29 T cell receptor beta chains originate from one sample sequenced in a study of identifying expanded T cells in peripheral blood. Only in-frame clones appear in the TCRdb table, and some are missing; sequencing was by immunoSEQ multiplex PCR. The sample records 80,000 to 90,000 clones, approximately 86% being singletons. The sequencing sample was made of blood. Source of these receptors: a person aged 18-70 years in good health.

The genes are TRBV6-5 and TRBJ1-6, with no clear D. With 2 bases removed from V and 7 bases from J, the gap between germline ends came to 3 bases. The CDR3 is 12 amino acids. CDR1 is MNHEY and CDR2 is SVGAGI in the germline V gene. The CDR3, as DNA: TGTGCCAGCAGTTACAGGAATTCACCCCTCCACTTT. Its protein product is CASSYRNSPLHF.

The rearrangement joins TRBV19 to TRBJ2-2; no reliable D call. The CDR3 is 15 residues long. The V gene's germline CDR1 is LNHDA and CDR2 SQIVND (reference sequence). The V gene lost 4 bases and the J gene lost 6 bases, with 15 bases spanning the gap. The CDR3 coding sequence is TGTGCCAGTAGTACCCACGTCAAGGGCGCCGGGGAGCTGTTTTTT. This codes for CASSTHVKGAGELFF.

The chain employs TRBV7-2 and TRBJ2-5; D is unresolved. The germline CDR1 and CDR2 sequences are SGHTA and FQGNSA. The germline V and J ends were trimmed by 5 bases and 5 bases, with 12 bases remaining between them. This CDR3 has 13 amino acids. CDR3 protein: CASSGELAETQYF. Here the CDR3 DNA reads TGTGCCAGCAGCGGTGAGCTCGCGGAGACCCAGTACTTC.

The chain uses TRBV7-9 and TRBJ1-1; D may be TRBD1 (5 bases). From germline, CDR1 is SEHNR and CDR2 FQNEAQ (reference sequence). Trimming took off 4 bases at V and 3 bases at J, with 15 bases between the two ends. There are 15 residues in the CDR3. Here the CDR3 DNA reads TGTGCCAGCAGCTCCTTCGACAAAGGGGACACTGAAGCTTTCTTT. It specifies CASSSFDKGDTEAFF.

V is TRBV7-6 and J is TRBJ2-5; D unclear. Per germline, CDR1 SGHVS and CDR2 FNYEAQ. CDR3 size: 13 residues. V gave up 7 bases and J gave up 2 bases, with 11 bases separating them. CDR3 residues: CASTPGRQETQYF. The CDR3 DNA is TGTGCCAGCACGCCAGGTCGACAAGAGACCCAGTACTTC.

This sequence joins TRBV7-2 and TRBJ1-3; D call uncertain. Germline CDR1 is SGHTA and CDR2 is FQGNSA. The length of the CDR3 is 16 residues. With 2 bases removed from V and 2 bases from J, the gap between germline ends came to 13 bases. The CDR3 spells CASSLMDPATGNTIYF. The CDR3 DNA reads TGTGCCAGCAGCTTAATGGATCCCGCTACTGGAAACACCATATATTTT. Supplemented by reference TRBV7-2 and TRBJ1-3, the full variable domain reads GAGVSQSPSNKVTEKGKDVELRCDPISGHTALYWYRQSLGQGLEFLIYFQGNSAPDKSGLPSDRFSAERTGGSVSTLTIQRTQQEDSAVYLCASSLMDPATGNTIYFGEGSWLTVV.

The chain carries TRBV6-6 and TRBJ2-7; D is perhaps TRBD2 (6 bases). V was pared by 6 bases and J by 5 bases, with 17 bases between. The CDR3 has 14 residues. CDR1 and CDR2 from the germline V gene are MNHNY and SVGAGI (reference sequence). The CDR3 spells CASSRGGVIHEQYF. CDR3 in DNA: TGTGCCAGCAGCCGAGGAGGGGTAATCCACGAGCAGTACTTC.

Only a few counts were recorded for this clone. V and J are TRBV18 and TRBJ2-1, with 7 bases aligning to TRBD1. This CDR3 is 13 amino acids long. The trim removed 3 bases at V and 12 bases at J, leaving 8 bases unmatched. The germline CDR1 and CDR2 sequences are KGHSH and LQKENI. For the CDR3, the DNA is TGTGCCAGCTCACCCTCCCTGACAGGGCCGCAGTTCTTC. Translating it yields CASSPSLTGPQFF.

The V and J genes are TRBV18 and TRBJ1-4; possibly TRBD1 for D (5 bases). Trimming left V 5 bases short and J 6 bases short, with 16 bases between. The CDR3 contains 15 residues. Germline V gene lookup returns CDR1 KGHSH and CDR2 LQKENI. The CDR3 region is CASSTRSGRYEKLFF. CDR3 sequence (DNA): TGTGCCAGCTCAACTCGGTCAGGGAGATATGAAAAACTGTTTTTT.

This clone has only one observation. V is TRBV7-2 and J is TRBJ1-6; a weak D match, TRBD1 (6 bases). The ends were cut back, 8 bases at V and 4 bases at J, with 12 bases in the middle. The CDR3 consists of 14 residues. The germline V gene has CDR1 SGHTA and CDR2 FQGNSA. The CDR3 DNA sequence: TGTGCCAGCGCTAAGGGGGGATATAATTCACCCCTCCACTTT. Translating gives CASAKGGYNSPLHF.

This clone was seen a handful of times. V is TRBV4-1 and J is TRBJ1-6, with TRBD1 matching over 7 bases. This CDR3 is 16 amino acids long. V lost 3 bases, J lost 6 bases, and 8 bases stayed unmatched. In germline, CDR1 is MGHRA, CDR2 YSYEKL. DNA for the CDR3: TGCGCCAGCAGCCAGCGACAGGGAGCCGTTAATTCACCCCTCCACTTT. Protein: CASSQRQGAVNSPLHF.

This chain links TRBV11-3 with TRBJ2-7; 12 nucleotides line up with TRBD1. The CDR3 has 15 residues. CDR1 and CDR2 (germline): SGHNT, YENEEA. Trimming cost V 4 bases and J 5 bases; bases outside gene matches: 6. CDR3 DNA sequence: TGTGCCAGCAGCTGGGGGACAGGGGGCATCGACGAGCAGTACTTC. Translated: CASSWGTGGIDEQYF.

The chain employs TRBV9 and TRBJ1-6; tentative D call: TRBD1 (6 bases). Germline-derived CDR1 and CDR2 are SGDLS and YYNGEE. V was pared by 0 bases and J by 14 bases, with 12 bases between. The CDR3 sequence is 13 residues long. The CDR3 protein is CASSVDRASSLHF. For the CDR3, the DNA is TGTGCCAGCAGCGTAGACAGGGCCAGCTCCCTCCACTTT.

The V and J genes are TRBV25-1 and TRBJ2-1; D not resolved. Germline assignment: CDR1 MGHDK and CDR2 SYGVNS. Trimming took off 11 bases at V and 7 bases at J, with 9 bases between the two ends. The CDR3 runs 10 residues. For the CDR3, the DNA is TGTGCCCTACCTGAGAATGAGCAGTTCTTC. Amino acids: CALPENEQFF.

CDR3 DNA: TGTGCCAGCAGCTTAGTAAGGGTCGATGAGCAGTTCTTC. Its protein is CASSLVRVDEQFF. The V call is TRBV7-2, the J call TRBJ2-1; D is ambiguous. Germline V lookup: CDR1 SGHTA, CDR2 FQGNSA. V lost 1 base, J lost 8 bases, and 9 bases lay in between. CDR3 length: 13 residues.

This rearrangement joins TRBV18 to TRBJ1-5, with 7 bases that match TRBD1. Trimming cost V 6 bases and J 7 bases; bases outside gene matches: 9. The CDR3 totals 14 residues. CDR1 is KGHSH, CDR2 LQKENI, per germline. The CDR3 loop reads CASSWDSGTQPQHF. The CDR3 bases are TGTGCCAGCTCCTGGGACAGTGGAACACAGCCCCAGCATTTT.

The rearrangement links TRBV9 to TRBJ1-4, with TRBD1 as a possible D gene (5 bases). V dropped 0 bases and J dropped 4 bases, with 16 bases sitting between them. CDR1 SGDLS and CDR2 YYNGEE come from the germline V gene. The CDR3 consists of 17 residues. The DNA for the CDR3 is TGTGCCAGCAGCGTAGCGGCAGCAGGGTCCCTTAATGAAAAACTGTTTTTT. Translated: CASSVAAAGSLNEKLFF.

The V gene is TRBV7-2, the J gene TRBJ1-1, with 8 bases lining up with TRBD1. Germline CDR1 is SGHTA and CDR2 is FQGNSA. The CDR3 is 13 residues long. Germline trimming cut 3 bases from V and 10 bases from J; bases unmatched to any gene: 7. The CDR3 DNA reads TGTGCCAGCAGCTTCACGACAGGGGCAGGAGCTTTCTTT. It encodes CASSFTTGAGAFF.

This chain uses TRBV5-4 with TRBJ1-1; D remains ambiguous. The CDR3 consists of 17 residues. From germline, CDR1 is SGHNT and CDR2 YYREEE (reference sequence). The V gene lost 4 bases and the J gene lost 0 bases, with 19 bases spanning the gap. The CDR3 DNA is TGTGCCAGCAGCATGGGTCACCGAGGCACCCTGAACACTGAAGCTTTCTTT. Protein product: CASSMGHRGTLNTEAFF.

The gene calls are TRBV2 and TRBJ2-7; TRBD1 matches 11 bases. Germline loops: CDR1 SNHLY, CDR2 FYNNEI. Trimming removed 4 bases from V and 2 bases from J; junction bases left unmatched: 13. This CDR3 has 18 amino acids. DNA for the CDR3: TGTGCCAGCAGTGGTCGGGACAGGGGGTCCATTCTCCCCTACGAGCAGTACTTC. Amino acid sequence: CASSGRDRGSILPYEQYF.

The rearrangement uses TRBV7-9 and TRBJ2-7; D is undetermined. Per the germline V gene, CDR1 is SEHNR and CDR2 is FQNEAQ (reference sequence). The CDR3 totals 12 residues. Trimming removed 5 bases from V and 0 bases from J, with 5 bases in between. The DNA for the CDR3 is TGTGCCAGCAGCCCGACCTCCTACGAGCAGTACTTC. Its translation is CASSPTSYEQYF.

The chain joins TRBV5-1 to TRBJ1-2; the D gene is possibly TRBD1 (6 bases). The germline V gene has CDR1 SGHRS and CDR2 YFSETQ. The CDR3 totals 15 residues. Trimming removed 3 bases from V and 6 bases from J, with 18 bases in between. The chain's CDR3 is CASSWGKQGNNGYTF. The CDR3 nucleotides read TGCGCCAGCAGCTGGGGGAAACAGGGAAATAATGGCTACACCTTC.

V is TRBV10-3 and J is TRBJ2-7; TRBD1 matches 9 bases. Germline V gives CDR1 ENHRY, CDR2 SYGVKD. The CDR3 has 15 residues. With 6 bases clipped from V and 3 bases from J, the junction kept 9 bases outside the gene matches. This CDR3 is CAIRSGTGSDYEQYF. CDR3 DNA: TGTGCCATCAGGTCGGGGACAGGGTCCGACTACGAGCAGTACTTC.

The chain carries TRBV5-4 and TRBJ1-1, with D possibly TRBD1 on 6 matching bases. The germline CDR1 and CDR2 sequences are SGHNT and YYREEE (reference sequence). V lost 1 base, J lost 6 bases, and 13 bases lay in between. The CDR3 has 14 amino acids. The CDR3 loop reads CASSLTGRGPEAFF. CDR3 nucleotide sequence: TGTGCCAGCAGCTTGACGGGCAGGGGTCCTGAAGCTTTCTTT.

The chain couples TRBV5-6 to TRBJ1-5; maybe TRBD1 (5 bases). Germline V gives CDR1 SGHDT, CDR2 YYEEEE. Trimming pared 3 bases from V and 10 bases from J, leaving 14 bases between. CDR3 size: 13 residues. Here the CDR3 DNA reads TGTGCCAGCAGCTCGGGTGGGACTGGACCCCAGCATTTT. Its protein is CASSSGGTGPQHF.

The chain recombines TRBV5-1 with TRBJ2-2; D is ambiguous. The CDR3 consists of 12 residues. V dropped 1 base and J dropped 6 bases, with 4 bases sitting between them. Germline V gene lookup returns CDR1 SGHRS and CDR2 YFSETQ. The CDR3 reads CASSLLAGELFF. CDR3 bases: TGCGCCAGCAGCTTGCTGGCCGGGGAGCTGTTTTTT.

The CDR3, as DNA: TGTGCCAGCTCACCTATAGGACAGGGCCTCTATGGCTACACCTTC. The encoded protein is CASSPIGQGLYGYTF. The chain couples TRBV18 to TRBJ1-2, with 8 bases matching TRBD1. Trimming removed 3 bases from V and 4 bases from J; junction bases left unmatched: 7. This CDR3 is 15 amino acids long. CDR1 and CDR2 (germline): KGHSH, LQKENI.

The J gene is TRBJ2-7, the V gene TRBV28, with 10 bases lining up with TRBD1. The ends lost 3 bases at V and 2 bases at J; junction bases unmatched: 4. The CDR3 contains 15 residues. The germline V gene has CDR1 MDHEN and CDR2 SYDVKM. CDR3 coding DNA: TGTGCCAGCAGTTTGACAGGGGGCGAAACCTACGAGCAGTACTTC. This sequence encodes CASSLTGGETYEQYF.

This chain links TRBV19 with TRBJ2-1, with 9 bases lining up with TRBD1. The CDR3 totals 15 residues. V gave up 3 bases and J gave up 6 bases; unmatched junction bases: 6. Germline CDR1 reads LNHDA; CDR2 reads SQIVND (reference sequence). The CDR3 reads CASSIGDREGNEQFF. The CDR3 DNA is TGTGCCAGTAGTATCGGGGACAGGGAGGGCAATGAGCAGTTCTTC. The variable domain in full, with the rest retrieved from reference TRBV19 and TRBJ2-1, is DGGITQSPKYLFRKEGQNVTLSCEQNLNHDAMYWYRQDPGQGLRLIYYSQIVNDFQKGDIAEGYSVSREKKESFPLTVTSAQKNPTAFYLCASSIGDREGNEQFFGPGTRLTVL.